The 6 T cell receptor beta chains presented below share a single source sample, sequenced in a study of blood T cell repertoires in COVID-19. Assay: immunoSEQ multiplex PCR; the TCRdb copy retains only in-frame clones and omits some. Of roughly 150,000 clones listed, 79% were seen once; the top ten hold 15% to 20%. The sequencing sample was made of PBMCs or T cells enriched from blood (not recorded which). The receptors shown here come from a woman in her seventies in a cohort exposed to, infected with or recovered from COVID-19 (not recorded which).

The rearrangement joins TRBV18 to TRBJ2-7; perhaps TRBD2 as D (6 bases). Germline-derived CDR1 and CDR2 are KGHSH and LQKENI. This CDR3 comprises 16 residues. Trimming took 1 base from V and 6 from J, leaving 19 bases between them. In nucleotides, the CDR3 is TGTGCCAGCTCACCACGGCACACGACGGGAGCGGCCGAGCAGTACTTC. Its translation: CASSPRHTTGAAEQYF.

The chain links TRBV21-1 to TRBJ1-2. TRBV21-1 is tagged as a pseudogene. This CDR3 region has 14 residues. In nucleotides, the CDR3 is TGTGCCAGCAGCAAAGCGCACGAGGGTTATGGCTACACCTTC. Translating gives CASSKAHEGYGYTF.

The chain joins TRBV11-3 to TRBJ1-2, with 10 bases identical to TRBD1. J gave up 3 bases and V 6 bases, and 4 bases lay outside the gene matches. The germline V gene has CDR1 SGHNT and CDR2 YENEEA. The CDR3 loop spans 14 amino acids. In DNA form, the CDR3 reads TGTGCCAGCAGTGGTGGACAGGGGGACTATGGCTACACCTTC. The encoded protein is CASSGGQGDYGYTF. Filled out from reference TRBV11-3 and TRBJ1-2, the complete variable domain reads EAGVVQSPRYKIIEKKQPVAFWCNPISGHNTLYWYLQNLGQGPELLIRYENEEAVDDSQLPKDRFSAERLKGVDSTLKIQPAELGDSAVYLCASSGGQGDYGYTFGSGTRLTVV.

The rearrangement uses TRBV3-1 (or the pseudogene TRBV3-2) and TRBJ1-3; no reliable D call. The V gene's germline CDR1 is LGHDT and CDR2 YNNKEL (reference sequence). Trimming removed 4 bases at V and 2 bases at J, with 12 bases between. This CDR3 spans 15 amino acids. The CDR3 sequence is CASSPASGAGNTIYF. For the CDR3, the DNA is TGTGCCAGCAGCCCGGCGAGCGGAGCTGGAAACACCATATATTTT.

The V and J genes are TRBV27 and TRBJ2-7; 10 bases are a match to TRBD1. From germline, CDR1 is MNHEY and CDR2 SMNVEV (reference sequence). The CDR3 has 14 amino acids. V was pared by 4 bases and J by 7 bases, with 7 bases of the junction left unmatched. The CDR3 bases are TGTGCCAGCAGTTATCGACAGGGGGCCGAGGAGCAGTACTTC. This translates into CASSYRQGAEEQYF.

CDR3 residues: CASSRDRQETQYF. As DNA, the CDR3 is TGTGCCAGCAGTCGTGACAGGCAAGAGACCCAGTACTTC. The rearrangement links TRBV12-3 or TRBV12-4 to TRBJ2-5, with D perhaps matching TRBD1 (6 bases). The CDR3 spans 13 residues. Trimming cost V 5 bases and J 2 bases, with 9 bases left between them.